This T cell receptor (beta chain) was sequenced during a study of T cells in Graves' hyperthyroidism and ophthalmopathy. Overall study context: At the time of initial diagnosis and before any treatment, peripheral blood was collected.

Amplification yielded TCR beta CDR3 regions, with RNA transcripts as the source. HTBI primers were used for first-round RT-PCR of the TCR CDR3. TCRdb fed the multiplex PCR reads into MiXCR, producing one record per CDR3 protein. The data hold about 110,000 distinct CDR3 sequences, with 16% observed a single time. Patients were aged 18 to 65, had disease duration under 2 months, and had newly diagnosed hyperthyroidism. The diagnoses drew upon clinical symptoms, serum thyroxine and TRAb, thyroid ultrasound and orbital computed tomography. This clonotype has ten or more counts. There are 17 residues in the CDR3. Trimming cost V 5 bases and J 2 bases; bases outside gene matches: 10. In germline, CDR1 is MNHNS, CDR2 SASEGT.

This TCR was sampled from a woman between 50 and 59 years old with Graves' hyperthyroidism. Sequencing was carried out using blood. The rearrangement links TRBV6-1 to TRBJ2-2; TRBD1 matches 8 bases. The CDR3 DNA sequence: TGTGCCAGCAGTTTGGCCGGGACAGGAACCAACACCGGGGAGCTGTTTTTT. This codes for CASSLAGTGTNTGELFF.